These 26 T cell receptor beta chains were all obtained from the same sample, sequenced in a study of OX40 agonist ivuxolimab in advanced cancers. Assay: immunoSEQ multiplex PCR; the TCRdb copy retains only in-frame clones and omits some. The data hold over 40,000 clones, with around four fifths observed a single time. The sequenced sample was CD4+ or CD8+ T cells sorted from blood, obtained in a trial of the OX40 agonist ivuxolimab. These receptors were taken from an adult with an advanced solid tumor such as melanoma, head and neck, liver or kidney cancer.

This clone was picked up one time. The V gene is TRBV5-1, the J gene TRBJ2-7; 11 bases agree with TRBD1. The CDR3 has 15 amino acids. V was clipped by 0 bases and J by 3 bases; unmatched bases: 2. Germline CDR1 reads SGHRS; CDR2 reads YFSETQ. CDR3 in DNA: TGCGCCAGCAGCTTGGTTGGGACAGGGGGCTACGAGCAGTACTTC. It codes for CASSLVGTGGYEQYF. The complete variable domain, with remaining parts taken from reference TRBV5-1 and TRBJ2-7, reads KAGVTQTPRYLIKTRGQQVTLSCSPISGHRSVSWYQQTPGQGLQFLFEYFSETQRNKGNFPGRFSGRQFSNSRSEMNVSTLELGDSALYLCASSLVGTGGYEQYFGPGTRLTVT.

The sample holds one count of this clone. The V and J genes are TRBV10-3 and TRBJ1-4; D remains ambiguous. V lost 4 bases and J lost 0, with 6 bases in between. This CDR3 contains 14 residues. Germline V gene data show CDR1 as ENHRY and CDR2 as SYGVKD. The CDR3 loop reads CAISGGATNEKLFF. Written as DNA, the CDR3 is TGTGCCATCAGTGGTGGCGCAACTAATGAAAAACTGTTTTTT.

This sequence joins TRBV18 and TRBJ1-1, with 7 bases identical to TRBD1. The length of the CDR3 is 15 residues. The germline gives CDR1 KGHSH, CDR2 LQKENI. After removal of 2 bases from V and 3 bases from J, the junction contained 6 bases not matched to a gene. In DNA form, the CDR3 reads TGTGCCAGCTCACCAAAAAGGGGGCAGGACACTGAAGCTTTCTTT. This translates into CASSPKRGQDTEAFF.

The V call is TRBV5-6, the J call TRBJ2-1; D possibly corresponds to TRBD1 (6 bases). The CDR3 is made up of 15 amino acids. Looked up from germline, CDR1 is SGHDT and CDR2 is YYEEEE. V was clipped by 2 bases and J by 4 bases, with 13 bases between them. This CDR3 is CASSFGQSNYNEQFF. The CDR3 bases are TGTGCCAGCAGCTTCGGACAGAGTAATTACAATGAGCAGTTCTTC. Based on the CDR3 plus reference TRBV5-6 and TRBJ2-1, the full variable domain is DAGVTQSPTHLIKTRGQQVTLRCSPKSGHDTVSWYQQALGQGPQFIFQYYEEEERQRGNFPDRFSGHQFPNYSSELNVNALLLGDSALYLCASSFGQSNYNEQFFGPGTRLTVL.

The CDR3 DNA reads as TGCAGCGTGGAGGTCGGAGACCCAGGAGGGACCCAGTACTTC. It yields the protein CSVEVGDPGGTQYF. The chain employs TRBV29-1 and TRBJ2-5, with D tentatively TRBD2 (5 bases). Germline values: CDR1 SQVTM, CDR2 ANQGSEA. The CDR3 covers 14 residues. The ends were cut back, 6 bases at V and 7 bases at J, with 21 bases in the middle.

The gene calls are TRBV6-5 and TRBJ2-2; D is unclear. With 5 bases removed from V and 6 bases from J, the gap between germline ends came to 13 bases. Per germline, CDR1 MNHEY and CDR2 SVGAGI. There are 14 residues in the CDR3. The CDR3 region is CASSLNGRPGELFF. As DNA, the CDR3 is TGTGCCAGCAGTCTCAACGGACGTCCCGGGGAGCTGTTTTTT.

The chain has TRBV2 and TRBJ2-5; D is ambiguous. Germline V gene lookup returns CDR1 SNHLY and CDR2 FYNNEI. V was pared by 7 bases and J by 1 base, with 16 bases between. The CDR3 sequence is 15 residues long. CDR3 DNA sequence: TGTGCCAGCACCGGCCAAGCTGGGTTCCAAGAGACCCAGTACTTC. Translating gives CASTGQAGFQETQYF.

The chain employs TRBV4-1 and TRBJ1-2; D not certain. The V gene lost 1 base and the J gene lost 6 bases, with 15 bases spanning the gap. Germline lookup yields CDR1 MGHRA and CDR2 YSYEKL. This CDR3 contains 15 residues. The CDR3 coding sequence is TGCGCCAGCAGCCAAGCTATCAGAAACCTTCATGGCTACACCTTC. Amino acid sequence: CASSQAIRNLHGYTF.

The CDR3: CASSLAGVGNRNEQFF. The CDR3 nucleotides read TGTGCCAGCAGCTTAGCCGGGGTAGGGAATAGGAATGAGCAGTTCTTC. The gene calls are TRBV7-2 and TRBJ2-1; TRBD2 might be the D (5 bases). V was clipped by 0 bases and J by 7 bases, with 16 bases between them. This CDR3 contains 16 residues. Per the germline V gene, CDR1 is SGHTA and CDR2 is FQGNSA.

The CDR3 nucleotides read TGTGCCAGTAGTACGATGACAGGAGCCTATGGCTACACCTTC. Amino acids: CASSTMTGAYGYTF. J is TRBJ1-2 and V is TRBV19; D perhaps matches TRBD1 (6 bases). V shed 4 bases and J shed 4 bases, with 13 bases lying between them. CDR1 is LNHDA and CDR2 is SQIVND in the germline V gene (reference sequence). The CDR3 is made up of 14 amino acids.

This clone appeared once. J is TRBJ2-3 and V is TRBV4-2; 7 nucleotides align to TRBD1. The length of the CDR3 is 15 residues. V trimming: 4 bases; J trimming: 1 base; junction bases outside the gene matches: 5. Germline assignment: CDR1 LGHNA and CDR2 YNFKEQ. The CDR3 sequence: CASSRGTVGTDTQYF. The DNA of the CDR3 is TGTGCCAGCAGCCGGGGGACAGTAGGCACAGATACGCAGTATTTT.

The rearrangement joins TRBV28 to TRBJ2-7, with 7 positions matching TRBD1. The V gene end was trimmed by 5 bases and the J gene end by 4 bases; junction bases not matched to a gene: 11. The CDR3 is 15 amino acids. In germline, CDR1 is MDHEN, CDR2 SYDVKM. The CDR3 region is CASSPGTAYRYEQYF. The CDR3 DNA follows: TGTGCCAGCAGTCCCGGGACAGCGTATCGATACGAGCAGTACTTC. Variable domain in full (rest from reference TRBV28 and TRBJ2-7): DVKVTQSSRYLVKRTGEKVFLECVQDMDHENMFWYRQDPGLGLRLIYFSYDVKMKEKGDIPEGYSVSREKKERFSLILESASTNQTSMYLCASSPGTAYRYEQYFGPGTRLTVT.

This chain links TRBV2 with TRBJ2-2; TRBD2 matches 8 bases. The V and J ends lost 5 bases and 4 bases, in that order; junction bases with no gene match: 9. The CDR3 extends over 16 amino acids. Germline V CDR1 and CDR2: SNHLY, FYNNEI. CDR3 nucleotide sequence: TGTGCCAGCAGTCGTAGCGGGGTACGAAGCACCGGGGAGCTGTTTTTT. Translated: CASSRSGVRSTGELFF.

The chain recombines TRBV6-1 with TRBJ2-5; TRBD1 aligns across 10 bases. The V gene's germline CDR1 is MNHNS and CDR2 SASEGT. The trim removed 5 bases at V and 4 bases at J, leaving 7 bases unmatched. This CDR3 is built from 15 residues. CDR3 amino acids: CASSSDRGRAETQYF. The CDR3 DNA is TGTGCCAGCAGTTCCGACAGGGGGCGGGCAGAGACCCAGTACTTC.

The chain couples TRBV27 to TRBJ1-2, with D possibly matching TRBD1 (5 bases). Trimming left V 6 bases short and J 1 base short, with 18 bases between. The CDR3 extends over 16 amino acids. Germline values: CDR1 MNHEY, CDR2 SMNVEV (reference sequence). Here the CDR3 reads CASSFRGTGLNYGYTF. The CDR3 DNA reads as TGTGCCAGCAGCTTTAGGGGAACTGGTCTTAACTATGGCTACACCTTC.

The chain combines TRBV27 with TRBJ2-1; D not certain. The V gene's germline CDR1 is MNHEY and CDR2 SMNVEV (reference sequence). Trimming left V 2 bases short and J 9 bases short, with 14 bases between. The CDR3 consists of 14 residues. The CDR3, as DNA: TGTGCCAGCAGTTTACAAGGGATTAGTGGTGAGCAGTTCTTC. Protein: CASSLQGISGEQFF.

This clone was counted once. V usage is TRBV5-4 and J usage is TRBJ1-2; perhaps TRBD1 as D (5 bases). Trimming pared 0 bases from V and 8 bases from J, leaving 14 bases between. The CDR3 spans 14 residues. CDR1 is SGHNT and CDR2 is YYREEE in the germline V gene (reference sequence). This CDR3 is CASSLGQGLGGYTF. CDR3 DNA sequence: TGTGCCAGCAGCTTGGGGCAGGGACTTGGAGGCTACACCTTC.

J is TRBJ2-5 and V is TRBV5-1; 7 bases map to TRBD2. Germline V gives CDR1 SGHRS, CDR2 YFSETQ. The CDR3 is 14 amino acids. V trimming: 5 bases; J trimming: 0 bases; junction bases outside the gene matches: 4. CDR3: CASRRTRDQETQYF. CDR3 nucleotide sequence: TGCGCCAGCAGAAGGACTAGGGACCAAGAGACCCAGTACTTC.

The V call is TRBV11-1, the J call TRBJ1-5; 8 positions match TRBD1. Germline V gene sequence: CDR1 SGHAT, CDR2 FQDESV (reference sequence). The CDR3 extends over 17 amino acids. V shed 2 bases, J shed 2 bases, and the junction held 8 bases outside the gene matches. CDR3 residues: CASSLSWTGLGNQPQHF. The CDR3 nucleotides are TGTGCCAGCAGCTTATCCTGGACAGGGCTTGGCAATCAGCCCCAGCATTTT.

On this clone itself: The sample contains more than one DNA sequence encoding this CDR3. The chain links TRBV7-8 to TRBJ1-2, with a weak D call TRBD1 (6 bases). V gave up 4 bases and J gave up 5 bases, with 20 bases separating them. Germline V gives CDR1 SGHVS, CDR2 FQNEAQ. This CDR3 has 16 amino acids. This CDR3 is CASSSERMGARYGYTF. The CDR3, as DNA: TGTGCCAGCAGCTCGGAACGGATGGGGGCTCGGTATGGCTACACCTTC.

The chain joins TRBV11-3 to TRBJ2-3; TRBD1 agrees at 8 bases. Germline V lookup: CDR1 SGHNT, CDR2 YENEEA. With V trimmed by 4 bases and J by 4 bases, 16 bases remained unmatched. This CDR3 contains 18 residues. The DNA for the CDR3 is TGTGCCAGCAGCTCACAGGAGGGGACAGGTTGGGGGGCAGATACGCAGTATTTT. It is translated as CASSSQEGTGWGADTQYF.

This clone was observed a handful of times. The chain carries TRBV10-2 and TRBJ2-5; 13 bases match TRBD2. CDR1 and CDR2 (germline): WSHSY, SAAADI. The length of the CDR3 is 15 residues. The J segment lost 5 bases and the V segment lost 3 bases, leaving 3 bases of the junction unmatched. DNA of the CDR3: TGCGCCAGCAGTGATCAGACTAGCGGGAGGGAGACCCAGTACTTC. The encoded protein is CASSDQTSGRETQYF.

The chain combines TRBV19 with TRBJ2-3; 7 nucleotides agree with TRBD2. The junction had 16 bases not matched to a gene; V was cut back by 1 base and J by 6 bases. Germline V gene data show CDR1 as LNHDA and CDR2 as SQIVND (reference sequence). The CDR3 length is 18 residues. For the CDR3, the DNA is TGTGCCAGTAGTATAGGAATTTATCGAGGGAGGGCGGGCGATACGCAGTATTTT. Its translation: CASSIGIYRGRAGDTQYF.

This sequence joins TRBV2 and TRBJ2-5, with 8 bases aligning to TRBD1. V was pared by 1 base and J by 5 bases, with 12 bases of the junction left unmatched. Per the germline V gene, CDR1 is SNHLY and CDR2 is FYNNEI. The CDR3 spans 17 residues. The CDR3 protein is CASSEEAGGELGETQYF. The CDR3 DNA sequence: TGTGCCAGCAGTGAAGAGGCAGGGGGCGAATTGGGGGAGACCCAGTACTTC.

The chain recombines TRBV4-1 with TRBJ2-2; D is unresolved. Germline lookup yields CDR1 MGHRA and CDR2 YSYEKL. The CDR3 has 13 residues. The ends were cut back, 2 bases at V and 6 bases at J, with 7 bases in the middle. CDR3 DNA sequence: TGCGCCAGCAGCCAAAGTGGGGCCGGGGAGCTGTTTTTT. As protein: CASSQSGAGELFF.

The chain recombines TRBV10-3 with TRBJ1-2; TRBD1 agrees at 7 bases. In germline, CDR1 is ENHRY, CDR2 SYGVKD. V was clipped by 9 bases and J by 10 bases; unmatched bases: 11. CDR3 size: 12 residues. The DNA for the CDR3 is TGTGCCATACGACAGGGAGGGGACCTCTACACCTTC. It specifies CAIRQGGDLYTF.